These 7 T cell receptor beta chains originate from one sample sequenced in a study of neurological immune-mediated disorders. MiXCR, run by TCRdb on the 5' RACE reads, gives a single entry per CDR3 protein. The sample shows more than 20,000 distinct CDR3 sequences, 2% to 2.5% of them seen only once. The sample was PBMCs. All receptors derive from a woman aged 45-59 years with multiple sclerosis.

This clonotype has a count of ten or more. The chain carries TRBV7-6 and TRBJ1-2; D not certain. The CDR3 length is 13 residues. Looked up from germline, CDR1 is SGHVS and CDR2 is FNYEAQ. Between the trimmed V and J ends, which lost 5 bases and 5 bases, there was a span of 12 bases. CDR3 bases: TGTGCCAGCAGCGCCGGGGTCCTGTATGGCTACACCTTC. This sequence encodes CASSAGVLYGYTF.

In its sample, this clonotype was seen many times. V gene TRBV4-1 combines with J gene TRBJ1-1; 10 bases are shared with TRBD1. The ends lost 2 bases at V and 2 bases at J; junction bases unmatched: 8. The CDR3 is made up of 17 amino acids. Per germline, CDR1 MGHRA and CDR2 YSYEKL. The CDR3 sequence is CASSQFPWTGGNTEAFF. The CDR3 DNA sequence: TGCGCCAGCAGCCAATTCCCCTGGACAGGGGGAAACACTGAAGCTTTCTTT.

This clonotype occurred many times. The J gene is TRBJ2-2, the V gene TRBV9; TRBD1 matches at 8 bases. Unmatched junction bases numbered 8, after V lost 2 bases and J lost 5 bases. CDR1 and CDR2 from the germline V gene are SGDLS and YYNGEE. The CDR3 covers 16 residues. In nucleotides, the CDR3 is TGTGCCAGCAGCGTTAACCAGGGGGCTCGGACCGGGGAGCTGTTTTTT. This sequence encodes CASSVNQGARTGELFF. Drawing the rest from reference TRBV9 and TRBJ2-2, the complete variable domain is DSGVTQTPKHLITATGQRVTLRCSPRSGDLSVYWYQQSLDQGLQFLIQYYNGEERAKGNILERFSAQQFPDLHSELNLSSLELGDSALYFCASSVNQGARTGELFFGEGSRLTVL.

This clonotype showed up many times. The chain links TRBV7-2 to TRBJ1-4, with 9 bases lining up with TRBD1. The CDR3 is 14 amino acids. Germline-derived CDR1 and CDR2 are SGHTA and FQGNSA. The junction had 6 bases not matched to a gene; V was cut back by 5 bases and J by 8 bases. CDR3 bases: TGTGCCAGCAGCACAGGGGGCATAAAGGAAAAACTGTTTTTT. It codes for CASSTGGIKEKLFF.

Ten or more counts support this clonotype. The chain combines TRBV6-5 with TRBJ2-5; perhaps TRBD1 as D (6 bases). The germline gives CDR1 MNHEY, CDR2 SVGAGI. The ends were cut back, 7 bases at V and 7 bases at J, with 16 bases in the middle. The CDR3 contains 13 residues. CDR3 residues: CASTQPGEGTQYF. CDR3 nucleotide sequence: TGTGCCAGCACCCAACCAGGGGAAGGGACCCAGTACTTC.

This clonotype has at least ten counts. The CDR3 nucleotides read TGCGCCAGCAGCACCCCTGGAGTGACCGGGGAGCTGTTTTTT. It codes for CASSTPGVTGELFF. This chain links TRBV5-1 with TRBJ2-2; D unclear. The CDR3 is 14 residues long. Germline V gene sequence: CDR1 SGHRS, CDR2 YFSETQ. V was trimmed by 4 bases and J by 5 bases, leaving 12 bases between them. The full variable domain, with the rest looked up from reference TRBV5-1 and TRBJ2-2, is KAGVTQTPRYLIKTRGQQVTLSCSPISGHRSVSWYQQTPGQGLQFLFEYFSETQRNKGNFPGRFSGRQFSNSRSEMNVSTLELGDSALYLCASSTPGVTGELFFGEGSRLTVL.

The genes are TRBV20-1 and TRBJ1-3; D uncertain. Germline V gene data show CDR1 as DFQATT and CDR2 as SNEGSKA (reference sequence). The CDR3 is 14 residues long. Trimming took 6 bases from V and 2 from J, leaving 14 bases between them. The CDR3: CSAGRDHPGNTIYF. The CDR3, as DNA: TGCAGTGCCGGGCGAGATCACCCTGGAAACACCATATATTTT.